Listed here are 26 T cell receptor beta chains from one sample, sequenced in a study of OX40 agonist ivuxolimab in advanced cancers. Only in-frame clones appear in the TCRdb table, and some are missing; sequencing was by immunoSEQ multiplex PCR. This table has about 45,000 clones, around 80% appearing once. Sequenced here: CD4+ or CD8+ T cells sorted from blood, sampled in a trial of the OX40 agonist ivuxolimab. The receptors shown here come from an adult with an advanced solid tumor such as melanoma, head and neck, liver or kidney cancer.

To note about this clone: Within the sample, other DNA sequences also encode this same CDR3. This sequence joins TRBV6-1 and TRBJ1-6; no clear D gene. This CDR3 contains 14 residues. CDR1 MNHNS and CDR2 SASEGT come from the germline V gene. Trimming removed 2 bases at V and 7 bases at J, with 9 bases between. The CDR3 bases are TGTGCCAGCAGTGAAATCCGGGCCAATTCACCCCTCCACTTT. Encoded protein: CASSEIRANSPLHF.

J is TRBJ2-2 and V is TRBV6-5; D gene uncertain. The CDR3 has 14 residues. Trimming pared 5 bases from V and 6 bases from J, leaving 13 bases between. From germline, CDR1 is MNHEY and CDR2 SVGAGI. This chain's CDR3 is CASSRASLAGELFF. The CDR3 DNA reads TGTGCCAGCAGTCGGGCCTCATTAGCCGGGGAGCTGTTTTTT.

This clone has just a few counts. The CDR3 region is CASSFLRGQETQYF. The DNA of the CDR3 is TGTGCCAGCAGTTTTTTGAGGGGGCAAGAGACCCAGTACTTC. V usage is TRBV28 and J usage is TRBJ2-5; D perhaps matches TRBD1 (6 bases). Germline V gives CDR1 MDHEN, CDR2 SYDVKM. This CDR3 is 14 amino acids long. V was cut by 3 bases and J by 2 bases, with 10 bases left in between.

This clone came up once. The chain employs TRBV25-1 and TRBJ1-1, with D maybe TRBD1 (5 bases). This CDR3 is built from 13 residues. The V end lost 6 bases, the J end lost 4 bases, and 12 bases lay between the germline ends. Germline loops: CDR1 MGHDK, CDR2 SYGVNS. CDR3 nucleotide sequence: TGTGCCAGCAGCCGGGACCTGGGCACTGAAGCTTTCTTT. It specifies CASSRDLGTEAFF.

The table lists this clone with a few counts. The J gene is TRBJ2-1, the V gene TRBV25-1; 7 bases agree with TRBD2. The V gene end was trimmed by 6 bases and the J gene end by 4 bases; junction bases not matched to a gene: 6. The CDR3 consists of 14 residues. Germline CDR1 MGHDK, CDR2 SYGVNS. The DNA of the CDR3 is TGTGCCAGCAGGGGAGGGACCCAATACAATGAGCAGTTCTTC. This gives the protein CASRGGTQYNEQFF.

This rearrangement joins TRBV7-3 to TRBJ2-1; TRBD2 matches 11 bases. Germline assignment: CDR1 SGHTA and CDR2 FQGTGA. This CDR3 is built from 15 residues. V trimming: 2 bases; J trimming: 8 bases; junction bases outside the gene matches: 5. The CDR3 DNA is TGTGCCAGCAGCTTATTAGCGGGGGGGCCTGATGAGCAGTTCTTC. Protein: CASSLLAGGPDEQFF.

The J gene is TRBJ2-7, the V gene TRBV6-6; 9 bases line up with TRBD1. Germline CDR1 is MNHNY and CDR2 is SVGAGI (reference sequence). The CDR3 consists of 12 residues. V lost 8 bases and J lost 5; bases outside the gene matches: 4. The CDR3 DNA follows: TGTGCCAGCCGGGACAGGGACCACGAGCAGTACTTC. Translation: CASRDRDHEQYF.

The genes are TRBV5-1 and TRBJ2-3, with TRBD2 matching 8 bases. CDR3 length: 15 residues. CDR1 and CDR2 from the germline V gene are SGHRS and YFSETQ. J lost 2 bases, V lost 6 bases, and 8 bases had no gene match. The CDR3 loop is CASNPGGKATDTQYF. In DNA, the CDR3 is TGCGCCAGCAATCCGGGGGGGAAGGCCACAGATACGCAGTATTTT.

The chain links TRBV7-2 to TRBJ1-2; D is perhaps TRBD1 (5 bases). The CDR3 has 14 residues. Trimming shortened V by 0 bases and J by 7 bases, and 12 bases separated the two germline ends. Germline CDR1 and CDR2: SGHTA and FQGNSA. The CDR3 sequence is CASSLALTGRGYTF. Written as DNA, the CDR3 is TGTGCCAGCAGCTTAGCTCTGACGGGGCGTGGCTACACCTTC.

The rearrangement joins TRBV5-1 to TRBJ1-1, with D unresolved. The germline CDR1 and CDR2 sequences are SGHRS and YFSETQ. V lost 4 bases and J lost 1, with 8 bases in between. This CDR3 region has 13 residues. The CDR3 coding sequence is TGCGCCAGCAGCGCCCGAGAGAACACTGAAGCTTTCTTT. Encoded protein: CASSARENTEAFF.

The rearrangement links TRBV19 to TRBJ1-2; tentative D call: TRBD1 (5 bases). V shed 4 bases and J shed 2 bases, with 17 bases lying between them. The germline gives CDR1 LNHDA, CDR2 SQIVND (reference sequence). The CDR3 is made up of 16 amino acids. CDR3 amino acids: CASSSPRWGSNYGYTF. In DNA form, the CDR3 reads TGTGCCAGTAGTAGCCCCCGGTGGGGGTCCAACTATGGCTACACCTTC.

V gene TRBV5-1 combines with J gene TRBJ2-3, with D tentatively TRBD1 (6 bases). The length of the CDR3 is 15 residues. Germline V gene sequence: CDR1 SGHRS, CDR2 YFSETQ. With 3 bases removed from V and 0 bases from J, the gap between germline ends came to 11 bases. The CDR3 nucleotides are TGCGCCAGCAGCTACGCAGGGGATAGCACAGATACGCAGTATTTT. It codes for CASSYAGDSTDTQYF.

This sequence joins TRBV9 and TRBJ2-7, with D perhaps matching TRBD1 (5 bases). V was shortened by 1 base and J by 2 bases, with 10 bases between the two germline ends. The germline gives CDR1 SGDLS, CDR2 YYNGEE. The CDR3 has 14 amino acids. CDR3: CASSVKGDPYEQYF. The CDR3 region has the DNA TGTGCCAGCAGCGTAAAAGGGGATCCCTACGAGCAGTACTTC.

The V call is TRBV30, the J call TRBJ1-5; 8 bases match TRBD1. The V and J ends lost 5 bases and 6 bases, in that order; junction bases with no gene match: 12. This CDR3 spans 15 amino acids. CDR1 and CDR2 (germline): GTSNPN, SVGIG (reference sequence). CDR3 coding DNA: TGTGCCTGGTCCCCCGGACAGGGTGACGGTCAGCCCCAGCATTTT. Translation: CAWSPGQGDGQPQHF. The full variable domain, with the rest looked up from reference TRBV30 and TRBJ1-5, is SQTIHQWPATLVQPVGSPLSLECTVEGTSNPNLYWYRQAAGRGLQLLFYSVGIGQISSEVPQNLSASRPQDRQFILSSKKLLLSDSGFYLCAWSPGQGDGQPQHFGDGTRLSIL.

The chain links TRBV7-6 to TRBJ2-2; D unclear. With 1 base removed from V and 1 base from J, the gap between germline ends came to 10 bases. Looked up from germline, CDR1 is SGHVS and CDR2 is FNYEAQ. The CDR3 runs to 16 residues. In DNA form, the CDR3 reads TGTGCCAGCAGCTTAGTCCACCAACTGAACACCGGGGAGCTGTTTTTT. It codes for CASSLVHQLNTGELFF.

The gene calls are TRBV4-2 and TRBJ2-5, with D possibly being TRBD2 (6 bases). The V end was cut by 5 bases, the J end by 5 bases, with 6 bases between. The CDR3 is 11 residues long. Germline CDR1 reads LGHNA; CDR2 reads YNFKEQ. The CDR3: CASSGGETQYF. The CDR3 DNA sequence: TGTGCCAGCAGCGGAGGGGAGACCCAGTACTTC.

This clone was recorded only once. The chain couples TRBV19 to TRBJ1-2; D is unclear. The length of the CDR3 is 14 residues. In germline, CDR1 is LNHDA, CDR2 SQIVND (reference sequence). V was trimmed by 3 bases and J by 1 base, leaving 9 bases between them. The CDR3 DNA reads TGTGCCAGTAGTATGGGTCCGGGTAACTATGGCTACACCTTC. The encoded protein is CASSMGPGNYGYTF.

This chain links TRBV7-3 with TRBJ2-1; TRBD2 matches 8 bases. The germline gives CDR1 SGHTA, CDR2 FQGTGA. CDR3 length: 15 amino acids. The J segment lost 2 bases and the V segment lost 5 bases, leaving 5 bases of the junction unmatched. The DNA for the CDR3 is TGTGCCAGCAGCCTTAGCGGGGCCCCCTACAATGAGCAGTTCTTC. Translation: CASSLSGAPYNEQFF.

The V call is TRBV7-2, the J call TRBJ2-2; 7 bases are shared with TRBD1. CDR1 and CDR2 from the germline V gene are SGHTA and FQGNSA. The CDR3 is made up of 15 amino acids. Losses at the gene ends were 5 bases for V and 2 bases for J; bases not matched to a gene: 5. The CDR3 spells CASSPGTANTGELFF. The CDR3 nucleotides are TGTGCCAGCAGCCCCGGGACAGCAAACACCGGGGAGCTGTTTTTT.

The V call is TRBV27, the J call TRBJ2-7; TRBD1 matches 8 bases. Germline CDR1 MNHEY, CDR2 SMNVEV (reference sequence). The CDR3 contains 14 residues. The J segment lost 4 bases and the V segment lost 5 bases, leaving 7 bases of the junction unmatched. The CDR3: CASSASGGWYEQYF. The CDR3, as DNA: TGTGCCAGCAGTGCCTCAGGGGGCTGGTACGAGCAGTACTTC.

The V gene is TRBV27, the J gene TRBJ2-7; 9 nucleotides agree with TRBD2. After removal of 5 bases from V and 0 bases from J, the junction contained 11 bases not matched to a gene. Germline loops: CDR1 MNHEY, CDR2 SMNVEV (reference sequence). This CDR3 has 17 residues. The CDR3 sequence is CASSPPLAGYHSYEQYF. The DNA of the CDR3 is TGTGCCAGCAGTCCCCCCCTAGCGGGATACCACTCCTACGAGCAGTACTTC.

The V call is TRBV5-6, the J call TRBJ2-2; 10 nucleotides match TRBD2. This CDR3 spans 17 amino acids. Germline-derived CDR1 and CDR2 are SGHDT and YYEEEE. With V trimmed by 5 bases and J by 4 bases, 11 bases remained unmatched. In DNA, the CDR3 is TGTGCCAGCAGTCGACGTACTAGCGGGGCCATCACCGGGGAGCTGTTTTTT. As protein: CASSRRTSGAITGELFF.

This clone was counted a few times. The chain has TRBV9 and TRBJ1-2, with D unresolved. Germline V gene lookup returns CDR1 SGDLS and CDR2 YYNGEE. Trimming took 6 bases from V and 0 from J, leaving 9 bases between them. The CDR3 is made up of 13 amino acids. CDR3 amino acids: CASTSGTNYGYTF. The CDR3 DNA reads TGTGCCAGCACCTCGGGGACTAACTATGGCTACACCTTC.

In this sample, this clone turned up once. CDR3 amino acids: CASSDPSRAKNIQYF. CDR3 in DNA: TGTGCCAGCAGTGATCCTAGTAGGGCCAAAAACATTCAGTACTTC. This sequence joins TRBV2 and TRBJ2-4, with D unclear. Deletions cut 3 bases from V and 1 base from J, with 10 bases between. This CDR3 spans 15 amino acids. CDR1 is SNHLY and CDR2 is FYNNEI in the germline V gene.

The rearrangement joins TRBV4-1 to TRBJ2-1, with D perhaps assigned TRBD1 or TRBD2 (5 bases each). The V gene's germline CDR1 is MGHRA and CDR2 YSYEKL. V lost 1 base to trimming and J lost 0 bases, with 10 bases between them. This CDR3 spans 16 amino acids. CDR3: CASSQGWGSSYNEQFF. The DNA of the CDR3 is TGCGCCAGCAGCCAAGGGTGGGGGAGCTCCTACAATGAGCAGTTCTTC.

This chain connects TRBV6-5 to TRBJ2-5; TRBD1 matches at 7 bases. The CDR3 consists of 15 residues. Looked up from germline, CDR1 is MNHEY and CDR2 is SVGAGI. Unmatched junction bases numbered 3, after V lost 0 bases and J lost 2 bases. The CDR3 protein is CASSYSGQFQETQYF. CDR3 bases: TGTGCCAGCAGTTACTCGGGACAGTTTCAAGAGACCCAGTACTTC.